The 8 T cell receptor beta chains below were found in one sample sequenced in a study of cytomegalovirus exposure and HLA in healthy donors. The method was immunoSEQ multiplex PCR; TCRdb's version includes in-frame clones alone and lacks a portion of them. The sample lists 90,000 to 150,000 clones, over 75% seen once, with about 6.9% in the top ten. Sequenced: PBMCs. Receptors originate from a woman aged 18-30 years in good health and CMV-seropositive.

This clone was seen just once. The V gene is TRBV19, the J gene TRBJ1-1, with D unresolved. The ends were cut back, 2 bases at V and 1 base at J, with 5 bases in the middle. Germline V gene lookup returns CDR1 LNHDA and CDR2 SQIVND (reference sequence). The CDR3 sequence is 13 residues long. The CDR3 spells CASSIKRNTEAFF. CDR3 bases: TGTGCCAGTAGTATAAAGAGGAACACTGAAGCTTTCTTT.

This CDR3 reads CASSSNPNTEAFF. CDR3 DNA: TGTGCCAGCAGTTCTAACCCGAACACTGAAGCTTTCTTT. The genes are TRBV6-5 and TRBJ1-1; no firm D call. Germline CDR1 reads MNHEY; CDR2 reads SVGAGI. The CDR3 contains 13 residues. Between the trimmed V and J ends, which lost 4 bases and 1 base, there was a span of 7 bases.

This clone is a singleton in its sample. This chain connects TRBV5-4 to TRBJ2-2, with D tentatively TRBD2 (6 bases). Per germline, CDR1 SGHNT and CDR2 YYREEE (reference sequence). The CDR3 spans 17 residues. Trimming removed 1 base at V and 5 bases at J, with 18 bases between. CDR3 sequence reads: CASSLPGVPIETGELFF. In DNA form, the CDR3 reads TGTGCCAGCAGCTTGCCGGGAGTCCCCATAGAGACCGGGGAGCTGTTTTTT. Complete variable domain (other parts from reference TRBV5-4 and TRBJ2-2): ETGVTQSPTHLIKTRGQQVTLRCSSQSGHNTVSWYQQALGQGPQFIFQYYREEENGRGNFPPRFSGLQFPNYSSELNVNALELDDSALYLCASSLPGVPIETGELFFGEGSRLTVL.

The rearrangement links TRBV5-5 to TRBJ2-2; tentative D call: TRBD1 (5 bases). The germline V gene encodes CDR1 SGHKS and CDR2 YYEKEE (reference sequence). The V gene lost 4 bases and the J gene lost 6 bases, with 19 bases spanning the gap. The CDR3 runs to 16 residues. The CDR3 DNA sequence: TGTGCCAGCAGCCCAGGACATGCAATGTTCCCCGGGGAGCTGTTTTTT. Amino acids: CASSPGHAMFPGELFF.

V is TRBV7-9 and J is TRBJ1-4; D perhaps matches TRBD1 (5 bases). The V and J ends lost 8 bases and 8 bases respectively, with 15 bases between them. The germline V gene has CDR1 SEHNR and CDR2 FQNEAQ (reference sequence). This CDR3 is built from 13 residues. CDR3 DNA: TGTGCCAGCCAGGGAGGGGCTCGAGAAAAACTGTTTTTT. As protein: CASQGGAREKLFF.

This sequence joins TRBV11-3 and TRBJ2-7; TRBD2 might be the D (6 bases). The CDR3 loop spans 16 amino acids. Per germline, CDR1 SGHNT and CDR2 YENEEA. Trimming removed 1 base at V and 6 bases at J, with 19 bases between. The DNA for the CDR3 is TGTGCCAGCAGCTTAGTCGGTAGCGGCCCCCGTGTCGAGCAGTACTTC. Translation: CASSLVGSGPRVEQYF.

The CDR3 DNA sequence: TGTGCCAGCAGCTTAGGGACAGGGGACCATGGCTACACCTTC. Protein sequence: CASSLGTGDHGYTF. The chain joins TRBV11-2 to TRBJ1-2; the match to TRBD1 covers 9 bases. Unmatched junction bases numbered 3, after V lost 1 base and J lost 6 bases. Germline CDR1 reads SGHAT; CDR2 reads FQNNGV. The CDR3 runs 14 residues.

Concerning this clone: Relative to the germline gene, one junction end is altered; a read error may explain this. The chain combines TRBV7-7 with TRBJ2-1; 7 positions match TRBD2. The germline V gene encodes CDR1 SSHAT and CDR2 FNYEAQ (reference sequence). CDR3 length: 16 residues. The CDR3 DNA sequence: TGTGCTAGCAGCTTATTGGGCGGGAGCTCCTACAATGAGCAGTTCTTC. It specifies CASSLLGGSSYNEQFF.